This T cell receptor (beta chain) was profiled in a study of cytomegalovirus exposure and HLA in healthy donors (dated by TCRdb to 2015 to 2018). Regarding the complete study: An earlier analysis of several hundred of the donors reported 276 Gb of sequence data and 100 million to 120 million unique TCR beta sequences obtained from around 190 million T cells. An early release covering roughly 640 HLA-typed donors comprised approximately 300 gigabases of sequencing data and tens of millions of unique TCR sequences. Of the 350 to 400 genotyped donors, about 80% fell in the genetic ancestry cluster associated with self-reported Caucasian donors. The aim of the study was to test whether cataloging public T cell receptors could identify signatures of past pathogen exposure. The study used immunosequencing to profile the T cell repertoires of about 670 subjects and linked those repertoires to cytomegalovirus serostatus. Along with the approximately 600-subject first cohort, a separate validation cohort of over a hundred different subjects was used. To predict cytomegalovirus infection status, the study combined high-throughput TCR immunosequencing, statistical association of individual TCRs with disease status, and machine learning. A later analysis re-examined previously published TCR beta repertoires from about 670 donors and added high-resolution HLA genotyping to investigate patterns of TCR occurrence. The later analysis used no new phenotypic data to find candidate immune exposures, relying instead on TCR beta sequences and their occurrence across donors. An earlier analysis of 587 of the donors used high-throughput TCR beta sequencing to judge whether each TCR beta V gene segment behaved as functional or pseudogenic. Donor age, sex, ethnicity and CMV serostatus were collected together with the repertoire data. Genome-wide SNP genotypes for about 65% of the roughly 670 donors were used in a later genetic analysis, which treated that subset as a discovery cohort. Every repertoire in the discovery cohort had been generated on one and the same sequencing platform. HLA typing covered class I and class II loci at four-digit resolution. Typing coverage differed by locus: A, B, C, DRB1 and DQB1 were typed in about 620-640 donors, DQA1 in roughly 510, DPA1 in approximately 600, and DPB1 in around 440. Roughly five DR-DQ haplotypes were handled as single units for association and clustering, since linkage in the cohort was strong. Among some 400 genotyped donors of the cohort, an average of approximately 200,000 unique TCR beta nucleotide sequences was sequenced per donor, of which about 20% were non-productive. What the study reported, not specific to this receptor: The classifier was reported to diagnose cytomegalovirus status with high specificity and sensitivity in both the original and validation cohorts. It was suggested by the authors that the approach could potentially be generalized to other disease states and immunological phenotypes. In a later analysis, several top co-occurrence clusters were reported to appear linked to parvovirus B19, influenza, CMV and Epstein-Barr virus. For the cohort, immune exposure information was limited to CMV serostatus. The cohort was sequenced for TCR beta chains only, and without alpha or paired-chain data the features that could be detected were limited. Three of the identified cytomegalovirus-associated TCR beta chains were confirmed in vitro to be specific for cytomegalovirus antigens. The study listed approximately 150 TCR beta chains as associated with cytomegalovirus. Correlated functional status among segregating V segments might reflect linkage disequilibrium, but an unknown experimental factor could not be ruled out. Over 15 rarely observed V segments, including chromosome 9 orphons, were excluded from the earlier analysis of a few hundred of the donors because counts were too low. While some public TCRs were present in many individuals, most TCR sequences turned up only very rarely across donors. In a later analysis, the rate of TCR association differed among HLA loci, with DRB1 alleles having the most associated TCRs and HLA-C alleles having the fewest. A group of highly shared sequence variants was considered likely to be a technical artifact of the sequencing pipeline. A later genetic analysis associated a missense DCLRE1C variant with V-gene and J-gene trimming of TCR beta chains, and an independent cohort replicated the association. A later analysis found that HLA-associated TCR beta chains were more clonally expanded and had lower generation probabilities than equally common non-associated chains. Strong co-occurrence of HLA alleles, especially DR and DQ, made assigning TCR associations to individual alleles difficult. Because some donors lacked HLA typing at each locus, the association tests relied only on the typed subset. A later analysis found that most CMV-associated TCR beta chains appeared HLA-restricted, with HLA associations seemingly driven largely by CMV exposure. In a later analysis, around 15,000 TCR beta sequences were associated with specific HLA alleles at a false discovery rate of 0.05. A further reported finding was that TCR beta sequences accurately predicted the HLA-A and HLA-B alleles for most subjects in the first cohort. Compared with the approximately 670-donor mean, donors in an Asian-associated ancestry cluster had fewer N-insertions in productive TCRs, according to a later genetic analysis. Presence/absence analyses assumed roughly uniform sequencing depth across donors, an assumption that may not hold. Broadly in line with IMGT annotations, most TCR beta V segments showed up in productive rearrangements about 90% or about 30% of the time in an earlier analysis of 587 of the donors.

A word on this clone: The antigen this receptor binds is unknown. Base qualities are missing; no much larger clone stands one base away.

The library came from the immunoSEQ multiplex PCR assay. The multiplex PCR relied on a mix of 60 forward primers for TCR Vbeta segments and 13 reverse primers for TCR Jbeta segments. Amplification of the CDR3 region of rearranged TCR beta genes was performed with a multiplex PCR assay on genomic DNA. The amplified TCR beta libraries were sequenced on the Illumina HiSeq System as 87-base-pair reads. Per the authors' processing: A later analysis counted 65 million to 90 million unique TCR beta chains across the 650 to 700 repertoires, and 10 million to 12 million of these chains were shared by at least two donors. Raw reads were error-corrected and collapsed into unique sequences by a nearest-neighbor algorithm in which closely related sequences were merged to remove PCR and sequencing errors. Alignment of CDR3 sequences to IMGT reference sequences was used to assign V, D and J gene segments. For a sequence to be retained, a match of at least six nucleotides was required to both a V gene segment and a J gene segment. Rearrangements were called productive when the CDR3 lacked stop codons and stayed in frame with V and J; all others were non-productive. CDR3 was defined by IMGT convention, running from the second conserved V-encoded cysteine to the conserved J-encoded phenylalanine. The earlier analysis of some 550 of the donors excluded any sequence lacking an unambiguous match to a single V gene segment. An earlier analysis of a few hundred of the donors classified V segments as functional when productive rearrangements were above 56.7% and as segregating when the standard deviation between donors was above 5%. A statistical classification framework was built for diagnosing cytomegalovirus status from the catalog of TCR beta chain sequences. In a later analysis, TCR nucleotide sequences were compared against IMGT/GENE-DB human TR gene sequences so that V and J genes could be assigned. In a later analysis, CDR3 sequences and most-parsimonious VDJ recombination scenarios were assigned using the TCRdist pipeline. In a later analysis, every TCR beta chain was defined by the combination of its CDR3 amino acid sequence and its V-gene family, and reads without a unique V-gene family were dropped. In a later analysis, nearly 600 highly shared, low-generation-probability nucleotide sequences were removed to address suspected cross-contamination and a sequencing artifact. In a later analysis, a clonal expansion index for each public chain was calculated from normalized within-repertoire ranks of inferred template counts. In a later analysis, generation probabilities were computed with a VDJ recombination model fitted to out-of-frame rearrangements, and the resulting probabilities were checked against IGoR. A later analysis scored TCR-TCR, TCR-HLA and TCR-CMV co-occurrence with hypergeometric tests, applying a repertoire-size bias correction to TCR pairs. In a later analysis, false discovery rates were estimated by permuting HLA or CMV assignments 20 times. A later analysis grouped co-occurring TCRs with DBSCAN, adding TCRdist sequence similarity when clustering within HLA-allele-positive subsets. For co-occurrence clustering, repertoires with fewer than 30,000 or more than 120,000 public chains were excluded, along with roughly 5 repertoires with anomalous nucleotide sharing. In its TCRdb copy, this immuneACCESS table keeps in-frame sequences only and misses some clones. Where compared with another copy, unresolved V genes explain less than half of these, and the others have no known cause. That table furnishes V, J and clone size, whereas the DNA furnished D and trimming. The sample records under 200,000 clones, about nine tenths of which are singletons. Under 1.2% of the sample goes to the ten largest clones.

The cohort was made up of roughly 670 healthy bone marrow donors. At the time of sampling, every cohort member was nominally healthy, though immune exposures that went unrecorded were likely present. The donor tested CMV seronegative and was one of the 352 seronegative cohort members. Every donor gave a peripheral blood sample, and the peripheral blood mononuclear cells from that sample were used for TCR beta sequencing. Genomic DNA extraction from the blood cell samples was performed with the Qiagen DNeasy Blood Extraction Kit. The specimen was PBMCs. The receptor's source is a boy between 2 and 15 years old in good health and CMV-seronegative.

This receptor carries the CDR3 CASSWDRHSEQFF. In nucleotide form, the sequence is TGTGCCAGCAGCTGGGACAGACACAGTGAGCAGTTCTTC. The chain links TRBV5-5 with TRBJ2-1; 7 bases in the junction line up with TRBD1. The CDR1 and CDR2 encoded by the germline V gene (reference sequence) are SGHKS and YYEKEE. The junction shows trimming of 3 bases on V and 9 bases on J, and the gene matches do not reach 6 bases of it. The CDR3 runs 13 residues from the cysteine to the phenylalanine. The read is trimmed to its CDR3 DNA, 39 bases read in frame from base 1.